The 20 T cell receptor beta chains presented below share a single source sample, sequenced in a study of T cells after yellow fever vaccination. TCRdb ran MiXCR on the 5' RACE reads and lists one entry per CDR3 protein. The profile covers some 240,000 distinct CDR3 sequences, with 3.6% appearing a single time and under 20% taken by the ten largest. This specimen was PBMCs, taken 15 days after the yellow fever booster vaccination. The receptors shown here come from a young man who received the YFV17D yellow fever vaccine.

There are many counts of this clonotype. The J gene is TRBJ1-5, the V gene TRBV28; D is possibly TRBD1 (5 bases). Germline V gene sequence: CDR1 MDHEN, CDR2 SYDVKM. The germline V and J ends were trimmed by 5 bases and 7 bases, with 12 bases remaining between them. The CDR3 has 13 amino acids. The CDR3 is CASSLGGRQPQHF. In nucleotides, the CDR3 is TGTGCCAGCAGTCTTGGGGGTAGACAGCCCCAGCATTTT.

The table lists this clonotype with many counts. The rearrangement uses TRBV29-1 and TRBJ2-3; 7 bases are a match to TRBD1. With 7 bases clipped from V and 7 bases from J, the junction kept 5 bases outside the gene matches. The CDR3 sequence is 11 residues long. From germline, CDR1 is SQVTM and CDR2 ANQGSEA. The CDR3 is CSALGQNTQYF. The DNA for the CDR3 is TGCAGCGCCCTGGGACAGAATACGCAGTATTTT.

This clonotype was recorded at least ten times. The V call is TRBV20-1, the J call TRBJ2-7; TRBD1 is a possible D gene (7 bases). The CDR3 loop spans 14 amino acids. Germline CDR1 and CDR2: DFQATT and SNEGSKA (reference sequence). Between the trimmed V and J ends, which lost 6 bases and 2 bases, there was a span of 17 bases. The CDR3 reads CSAAGQGGPYEQYV. The CDR3 DNA sequence: TGCAGTGCCGCGGGGCAGGGGGGTCCCTACGAGCAGTACGTC.

This clonotype was detected ten times or more. CDR3 sequence: CASRPRTSGGTQYF. The DNA of the CDR3 is TGTGCCAGCAGACCGAGGACTAGCGGGGGGACGCAGTATTTT. V gene TRBV5-4 combines with J gene TRBJ2-3; 14 positions agree with TRBD2. The CDR3 runs to 14 residues. Germline V gene sequence: CDR1 SGHNT, CDR2 YYREEE (reference sequence). V was clipped by 5 bases and J by 9 bases; unmatched bases: 5.

This clonotype appeared many times. The chain carries TRBV20-1 and TRBJ2-7; possibly TRBD1 for D (6 bases). Trimming took 1 base from V and 2 from J, leaving 9 bases between them. This CDR3 is built from 13 residues. CDR1 and CDR2 from the germline V gene are DFQATT and SNEGSKA (reference sequence). CDR3 amino acids: CSARGDKPYEQYF. CDR3 coding DNA: TGCAGTGCTAGAGGGGACAAACCCTACGAGCAGTACTTC.

Worth noting for this clonotype: Being one base from a much bigger clone, this may be a read error. The V and J genes are TRBV12-3 or TRBV12-4 and TRBJ2-3; perhaps D is TRBD1 or TRBD2 (6 bases each). This CDR3 has 16 amino acids. The V and J ends lost 6 bases and 2 bases respectively, with 18 bases between them. CDR3 sequence: CASSPYEGGHTDTQYF. CDR3 nucleotide sequence: TGTGCCAGCAGCCCGTATGAGGGGGGCCACACAGATACGCAGTATTTT.

This clonotype was seen ten or more times. The J gene is TRBJ1-4, the V gene TRBV18; 8 bases are shared with TRBD1. The CDR3 extends over 18 amino acids. The junction had 7 bases not matched to a gene; V was cut back by 1 base and J by 0 bases. CDR1 and CDR2 (germline): KGHSH, LQKENI. In DNA, the CDR3 is TGTGCCAGCTCACCACTTGGACAGGGAGAAGCAACTAATGAAAAACTGTTTTTT. The encoded protein is CASSPLGQGEATNEKLFF.

This clonotype was found many times. V usage is TRBV12-3 or TRBV12-4 and J usage is TRBJ1-5, with D maybe TRBD1 (6 bases). V lost 3 bases and J lost 5, with 11 bases in between. The CDR3 is 14 residues long. The CDR3 region has the DNA TGTGCCAGCAGTTTTCAGGGGTACGATCAGCCCCAGCATTTT. This translates into CASSFQGYDQPQHF.

The table lists this clonotype with a few counts. The chain recombines TRBV6-2 or TRBV6-3 with TRBJ1-5; D uncertain. Deletions cut 6 bases from V and 6 bases from J, with 12 bases between. CDR1 MNHEY and CDR2 SVGEGT come from the germline V gene. The CDR3 totals 13 residues. The CDR3 bases are TGTGCCAGCAGGGTCCTCAAGCGTCAGCCCCAGCATTTT. As protein: CASRVLKRQPQHF.

This clonotype was recorded at least ten times. The CDR3 region has the DNA TGTGCCAGCAGTTTAGGGGGGCAATCCACTTATGGCTACACCTTC. This encodes CASSLGGQSTYGYTF. This sequence joins TRBV28 and TRBJ1-2; D is possibly TRBD1 (6 bases). Looked up from germline, CDR1 is MDHEN and CDR2 is SYDVKM. The CDR3 has 15 residues. V lost 2 bases, J lost 5 bases, and 15 bases lay in between.

This clonotype was picked up many times. The CDR3 nucleotides are TGTGCCAGCAGCTCACCCATAGATAGACCTGAAAAACTGTTTTTT. It yields the protein CASSSPIDRPEKLFF. The V and J genes are TRBV12-3 or TRBV12-4 and TRBJ1-4; no reliable D call. CDR3 length: 15 amino acids. Trimming pared 6 bases from V and 7 bases from J, leaving 18 bases between.

This clonotype occurred many times. The chain uses TRBV7-9 and TRBJ2-1; unclear D gene. Germline V gives CDR1 SEHNR, CDR2 FQNEAQ (reference sequence). The CDR3 extends over 12 amino acids. CDR3 DNA: TGTGCTCTAGGTGCGGATCCTAATGAGCAGTTCTTC. This translates into CALGADPNEQFF.

This clonotype was seen ten or more times. The chain employs TRBV20-1 and TRBJ2-1; the D call may be TRBD1 or TRBD2 (6 bases each). CDR3 size: 12 residues. Germline V CDR1 and CDR2: DFQATT, SNEGSKA (reference sequence). Trimming removed 6 bases at V and 6 bases at J, with 12 bases between. DNA for the CDR3: TGCAGTGCGGCTAGGGGGGCCAATGAGCAGTTCTTC. It encodes CSAARGANEQFF.

This clonotype showed up many times. The chain links TRBV24-1 to TRBJ2-2; D may be TRBD1 (5 bases). Deletions cut 9 bases from V and 0 bases from J, with 10 bases between. This CDR3 has 14 residues. The germline gives CDR1 KGHDR, CDR2 SFDVKD. CDR3 sequence reads: CATRDSSNTGELFF. The CDR3 DNA reads TGTGCCACCCGAGACAGCTCGAACACCGGGGAGCTGTTTTTT.

The chain uses TRBV15 and TRBJ2-5; the match to TRBD1 covers 9 bases. The germline V gene encodes CDR1 LNHNV and CDR2 YYDKDF (reference sequence). V trimming: 5 bases; J trimming: 1 base; junction bases outside the gene matches: 8. The CDR3 covers 16 residues. CDR3 residues: CATSVPPGQGQETQYF. CDR3 in DNA: TGTGCCACCAGCGTACCGCCGGGACAGGGCCAAGAGACCCAGTACTTC.

This clonotype was seen only a few times. V and J are TRBV4-3 and TRBJ2-6, with D perhaps TRBD1 (5 bases). V was clipped by 5 bases and J by 4 bases, with 15 bases between them. The CDR3 contains 16 residues. Germline lookup yields CDR1 LGHNA and CDR2 YSLEER. CDR3 sequence: CASSIHNQGGANVLTF. CDR3 sequence (DNA): TGCGCCAGCAGCATCCATAACCAGGGCGGGGCCAACGTCCTGACTTTC.

This clonotype was found many times. The V gene is TRBV27, the J gene TRBJ2-7, with TRBD1 as a possible D gene (5 bases). Germline values: CDR1 MNHEY, CDR2 SMNVEV (reference sequence). This CDR3 comprises 14 residues. V dropped 8 bases and J dropped 8 bases, with 22 bases sitting between them. The CDR3 region is CASRLGLWGTKQYF. The CDR3 DNA reads as TGTGCCAGCCGGCTGGGGCTTTGGGGTACCAAGCAGTACTTC.

This clonotype was recorded at least ten times. The gene calls are TRBV12-3 or TRBV12-4 and TRBJ2-1; TRBD2 matches 8 bases. Unmatched junction bases numbered 4, after V lost 3 bases and J lost 6 bases. The CDR3 sequence is 14 residues long. The CDR3: CASSFLTSGNEQFF. In nucleotides, the CDR3 is TGTGCCAGCAGTTTCCTTACTAGCGGCAATGAGCAGTTCTTC.

This clonotype was found many times. The chain is built from TRBV12-3 or TRBV12-4 and TRBJ2-2; TRBD2 agrees at 7 bases. The CDR3 totals 15 residues. The V segment lost 4 bases and the J segment 4 bases; nucleotides outside the gene matches: 6. CDR3 in amino acids: CASSSPGGRTGELFF. The CDR3 DNA is TGTGCCAGCAGTTCCCCGGGAGGACGCACCGGGGAGCTGTTTTTT.

This clonotype has a count of ten or more. The rearrangement links TRBV24-1 to TRBJ1-6; D is undetermined. The CDR3 contains 17 residues. Germline V gives CDR1 KGHDR, CDR2 SFDVKD. V gave up 1 base and J gave up 5 bases, with 14 bases separating them. CDR3 DNA sequence: TGTGCCACCAGTGATTTTGGTCCCTGGGGAAATAATTCACCCCTCCACTTT. It encodes CATSDFGPWGNNSPLHF.